This TCR beta chain comes out of a study of human T cells and chemical hapten exposure. Broader study findings: Unchanged with DPC sensitization were TCRs above 1 in 1000 frequency.

This clonotype has at least ten counts. Antigen specificity is unknown. TCRdb recomputed calls from the RACE reads with MiXCR, one row per CDR3 protein. The table lists about 84,000 distinct CDR3 sequences, roughly 10% of them singletons, with 2.5% in the top ten. V lost 3 bases to trimming and J lost 2 bases, with 6 bases between them. CDR1 and CDR2 from the germline V gene are LGHNA and YSLEER. The CDR3 runs 13 residues. Noted time point: patch test 2, 6 weeks after DPC sensitization. Treatment noted: therapeutic diphenylcyclopropenone sensitization with weekly scalp DPC. Material: whole blood, obtained in connection with sensitization to the hapten diphenylcyclopropenone (DPC). The V and J genes are TRBV4-3 and TRBJ2-3; D is unresolved. This TCR came from a woman in her twenties or thirties with alopecia areata. Some clones in this sample may be carry-over from other donors' samples. CDR3 loop: CASSQDVTDTQYF. CDR3 DNA: TGCGCCAGCAGCCAGGACGTCACAGATACGCAGTATTTT.